This entry features one T cell receptor beta chain sequence. Produced via immunoSEQ multiplex PCR; TCRdb's table is partial and in-frame only. The data contain under 100,000 clones, around nine tenths of them seen just once; the ten biggest clones take up about 3.2%. This sample was included in a study of blood T cell repertoires in COVID-19. Germline V lookup: CDR1 SGDLS, CDR2 YYNGEE. J lost 6 bases, V lost 1 base, and 4 bases had no gene match. This CDR3 is built from 15 residues. This clonotype was obtained from a woman in her seventies with acute or convalescent COVID-19. The gene calls are TRBV9 and TRBJ2-3, with TRBD1 identical over 11 bases. Sample: peripheral blood. For the CDR3, the DNA is TGTGCCAGCAGCGTAAGGACAGGGGGCTACGATACGCAGTATTTT. Its protein product is CASSVRTGGYDTQYF.